One sample yielded the 12 T cell receptor beta chains listed below, sequenced in a study of OX40 agonist ivuxolimab in advanced cancers. Sequenced by immunoSEQ multiplex PCR; TCRdb stores in-frame clones only, minus some. In the table there are 95,000 to 150,000 clones, roughly 92% of which are singletons. Material: CD4+ or CD8+ T cells sorted from blood, obtained in a trial of the OX40 agonist ivuxolimab. Receptors were obtained from an adult with an advanced solid tumor such as melanoma, head and neck, liver or kidney cancer.

V is TRBV18 and J is TRBJ2-7; D might be TRBD1 (5 bases). There are 15 residues in the CDR3. V lost 3 bases and J 3 bases, leaving 15 bases between the germline ends. The germline gives CDR1 KGHSH, CDR2 LQKENI. The CDR3 protein is CASSPPTQGYYEQYF. CDR3 in DNA: TGTGCCAGCTCACCCCCGACCCAGGGATACTACGAGCAGTACTTC.

J is TRBJ1-2 and V is TRBV7-3; a weak D match, TRBD1 (5 bases). CDR1 is SGHTA and CDR2 is FQGTGA in the germline V gene. V lost 1 base and J 3 bases, leaving 12 bases between the germline ends. CDR3 size: 15 residues. The chain's CDR3 is CASSLKRGPDYGYTF. CDR3 sequence (DNA): TGTGCCAGCAGCTTAAAACGGGGCCCTGACTATGGCTACACCTTC. The whole variable domain, filled in from reference TRBV7-3 and TRBJ1-2, reads GAGVSQTPSNKVTEKGKYVELRCDPISGHTALYWYRQSLGQGPEFLIYFQGTGAADDSGLPNDRFFAVRPEGSVSTLKIQRTERGDSAVYLCASSLKRGPDYGYTFGSGTRLTVV.

The V and J genes are TRBV29-1 and TRBJ2-7; 10 bases line up with TRBD2. Unmatched junction bases numbered 7, after V lost 3 bases and J lost 5 bases. The CDR3 has 14 residues. Germline V gives CDR1 SQVTM, CDR2 ANQGSEA. CDR3 loop: CSVDPGTSVDEQYF. CDR3 sequence (DNA): TGCAGCGTTGACCCCGGGACTAGCGTGGACGAGCAGTACTTC.

This sequence joins TRBV4-3 and TRBJ1-2; D might be TRBD1 (6 bases). V gave up 1 base and J gave up 3 bases, with 12 bases separating them. The germline V gene encodes CDR1 LGHNA and CDR2 YSLEER. The CDR3 is 15 amino acids. CDR3 in amino acids: CASSQAGEGHYGYTF. CDR3 sequence (DNA): TGCGCCAGCAGCCAAGCAGGGGAAGGCCACTATGGCTACACCTTC.

This clone was recorded a few times. V and J are TRBV19 and TRBJ1-2, with 9 bases that match TRBD1. From germline, CDR1 is LNHDA and CDR2 SQIVND (reference sequence). V dropped 6 bases and J dropped 7; count of bases not matched to a gene: 3. The CDR3 is 12 amino acids. CDR3 coding DNA: TGTGCCAGTAGGAGACAGGGGGGTGGCTACACCTTC. It translates to CASRRQGGGYTF.

This chain uses TRBV6-4 with TRBJ2-2; 10 bases are a match to TRBD2. Unmatched junction bases numbered 1, after V lost 5 bases and J lost 1 base. The CDR3 loop spans 15 amino acids. Germline values: CDR1 MRHNA, CDR2 SNTAGT. As DNA, the CDR3 is TGTGCCAGCAGTCCTAGCGGGAGGAACACCGGGGAGCTGTTTTTT. It translates to CASSPSGRNTGELFF.

In its sample, this clone was seen once. The V gene is TRBV27, the J gene TRBJ2-5; D call uncertain. The CDR3 has 14 residues. The V and J ends lost 3 bases and 9 bases respectively, with 17 bases between them. From germline, CDR1 is MNHEY and CDR2 SMNVEV (reference sequence). CDR3 region: CASSFASFFSPQYF. For the CDR3, the DNA is TGTGCCAGCAGTTTTGCGAGTTTCTTCTCCCCCCAGTACTTC.

The genes are TRBV9 and TRBJ2-7; D might be TRBD1 (5 bases). The V gene lost 4 bases and the J gene lost 8 bases, with 16 bases spanning the gap. Germline V CDR1 and CDR2: SGDLS, YYNGEE. CDR3 length: 13 amino acids. CDR3 sequence reads: CASSPASRGKQYF. The CDR3 DNA is TGTGCCAGCAGCCCCGCTAGTAGGGGTAAGCAGTACTTC.

This chain joins TRBV19 and TRBJ2-1, with 9 bases matching TRBD2. CDR1 and CDR2 from the germline V gene are LNHDA and SQIVND (reference sequence). This CDR3 spans 18 amino acids. V was pared by 5 bases and J by 0 bases, with 11 bases of the junction left unmatched. Written as DNA, the CDR3 is TGTGCCAGTAGTCCCAGAGGGGCGGGAGGGAGCTCCTACAATGAGCAGTTCTTC. It encodes CASSPRGAGGSSYNEQFF.

This chain uses TRBV4-2 with TRBJ1-3, with D possibly being TRBD1 (6 bases). Deletions cut 4 bases from V and 0 bases from J, with 19 bases between. Germline CDR1 reads LGHNA; CDR2 reads YNFKEQ. The CDR3 has 18 residues. CDR3 DNA: TGTGCCAGCAGCCTTTACCCCCCGGGACACAGCTCTGGAAACACCATATATTTT. Amino acids: CASSLYPPGHSSGNTIYF.

In its sample, this clone was seen a few times. The V gene is TRBV28, the J gene TRBJ1-2; D is uncertain. The CDR3 length is 13 residues. Germline CDR1 MDHEN, CDR2 SYDVKM. Trimming cost V 10 bases and J 6 bases, with 18 bases left between them. The DNA of the CDR3 is TGTGCCACCCTAGCACCAGGTGTTAATGGCTACACCTTC. Residues: CATLAPGVNGYTF.

The chain uses TRBV27 and TRBJ2-1; 9 nucleotides match TRBD2. V trimming: 5 bases; J trimming: 5 bases; junction bases outside the gene matches: 7. This CDR3 has 15 amino acids. Germline values: CDR1 MNHEY, CDR2 SMNVEV (reference sequence). CDR3 protein: CASSPRLAGDNEQFF. The CDR3 nucleotides are TGTGCCAGCAGTCCCCGTTTAGCGGGGGACAATGAGCAGTTCTTC.